The source of this TCR beta chain is a study of OX40 agonist ivuxolimab in advanced cancers. Repertoires were generated with immunoSEQ multiplex PCR, while TCRdb's copy carries only in-frame clones and drops some. The sample carries some 58,000 clones, roughly nine tenths recorded once. This CDR3 has 15 amino acids. Trimming took 5 bases from V and 0 from J; bases not matched to a gene: 2. Germline lookup yields CDR1 WNHNN and CDR2 SYGVQD (reference sequence). The chain links TRBV10-1 to TRBJ2-2, with 8 bases aligning to TRBD2. Sequencing used CD4+ or CD8+ T cells sorted from blood, obtained in a trial of the OX40 agonist ivuxolimab. The sequence derives from an adult with an advanced solid tumor such as melanoma, head and neck, liver or kidney cancer. The CDR3 sequence: CASSPGLANTGELFF. The DNA of the CDR3 is TGCGCCAGCAGTCCGGGACTAGCGAACACCGGGGAGCTGTTTTTT.